These T cell receptor beta chains were read from a single sample in a study of identical twins. TCRdb used MiXCR to reprocess the 5' RACE reads, holding one entry per CDR3 protein. The table lists 400,000 to 550,000 distinct CDR3 sequences, 20% to 25% of them singletons. The sample was also linked to a second study, of T cells expressing NK-cell markers.

The sequencing input was CD4+ T cells sorted from blood. These receptors were obtained from a woman aged 18-35 years in good health. Each CDR3 is given with its conserved first and last residue.

>TRBV5-1|TRBJ1-2
CASSLESQVGYGYTF
>TRBV7-9|TRBJ2-5
CASSSRDAETQYF
>TRBV20-1|TRBJ2-3
CSARLVVTDTQYF
>TRBV20-1|TRBJ2-3
CSARVQGAEDTQYF
>TRBV29-1|TRBJ2-1
CSAPLSGLYYNEQFF
>TRBV20-1|TRBJ2-1
CSARDYSKFNEQFF
>TRBV6-1|TRBJ2-5
CASSPRLAGGNQETQYF
>TRBV10-3|TRBJ1-1
CAISDLGQGNTEAFF
>TRBV12-3/TRBV12-4|TRBJ1-2
CASRPGTGHGYTF
>TRBV27|TRBJ2-7
CASRRTSGYEQYF
>TRBV7-9|TRBJ2-2
CASSYQSGTTNTGELFF
>TRBV12-3/TRBV12-4|TRBJ2-1
CASSRTRGNEQFF
>TRBV28|TRBJ2-7
CASSLFQPKWTGLREQYF
>TRBV20-1|TRBJ2-7
CSARGEKQAVQDEQYF
>TRBV6-2/TRBV6-3|TRBJ2-2
CASRKGGSNTGELFF
>TRBV4-3|TRBJ1-2
CASSQDLGQGRFTF
>TRBV12-3/TRBV12-4|TRBJ2-3
CASSSGTSPILGDTQYF
>TRBV20-1|TRBJ1-4
CSAIHSILNEKLFF
>TRBV20-1|TRBJ1-1
CSARGHHEAFF
>TRBV6-2/TRBV6-3|TRBJ1-3
CASSYSRQPSGNTIYF
>TRBV4-3|TRBJ2-3
CASSQEGTGTSTDTQYF
>TRBV19|TRBJ1-5
CASSMGQTSNQPQHF